The rows below give T cell receptor beta chains drawn from one sample of a study of T-cell memory formation after mild COVID-19. A single record per CDR3 protein comes from TCRdb applying MiXCR to the 5' RACE reads. The sample carries around 310,000 distinct CDR3 sequences, approximately 16% recorded once. Sequenced input: PBMCs or a T cell subset sorted from them (not recorded which). The receptors were gathered from a man aged 18 to 35 who had mild COVID-19 (a few samples of this study predate the infection). Cell type and time point are not known. CDR3s include the opening cysteine and the closing phenylalanine or tryptophan. D genes are given only for firm matches. Only part of the rows carry a size: once, few, many, or a class if the clone is expanded.

TRBJ2-3 | TRBV7-9 | NA | few | 14 | CASSLSLQTDTQYF | TGTGCCAGCAGCTTATCTCTTCAGACAGATACGCAGTATTTT
TRBJ2-3 | TRBV14 | NA | NA | 15 | CASSQEVGARNTQYF | TGTGCCAGCAGCCAAGAGGTGGGGGCGCGTAATACGCAGTATTTT
TRBJ2-5 | TRBV21-1 | NA | NA | 14 | CASRVRTVAGAQYF | TGTGCCAGCAGGGTCAGAACAGTGGCCGGGGCCCAGTACTTC
TRBJ2-5 | TRBV5-1 | TRBD2 | few | 16 | CASTTSGGTYQETQYF | TGCGCCAGCACCACTAGCGGGGGGACCTACCAAGAGACCCAGTACTTC
TRBJ2-5 | TRBV12-3/TRBV12-4 | NA | NA | 15 | CASSPIGSLGETQYF | TGTGCCAGCAGCCCGATCGGGTCCCTGGGGGAGACCCAGTACTTC
TRBJ2-5 | TRBV5-5 | TRBD1 | many | 16 | CASSLRTGGLQETQYF | TGTGCCAGCAGCTTAAGGACAGGGGGTCTTCAAGAGACCCAGTACTTC
TRBJ1-2 | TRBV24-1 | TRBD1 | few | 15 | CATSDPSGTGAGYTF | TGTGCCACCAGTGACCCCTCCGGGACAGGGGCTGGCTACACCTTC
TRBJ2-6 | TRBV10-2 | NA | NA | 16 | CASSEHPGSGANVLTF | TGCGCCAGCAGTGAACACCCTGGCTCTGGGGCCAACGTCCTGACTTTC
TRBJ1-2 | TRBV6-2/TRBV6-3 | NA | NA | 14 | CASSHRGTTRGYTF | TGTGCCAGCAGCCACCGGGGGACGACACGGGGCTACACATTC
TRBJ1-6 | TRBV7-9 | TRBD1 | few | 15 | CASNEGGQGYSPLHF | TGTGCCAGCAACGAGGGAGGACAGGGGTATTCACCCCTCCACTTT
TRBJ1-1 | TRBV7-6 | NA | NA | 13 | CASSLSLGSGAFF | TGTGCCAGCAGCTTAAGTTTGGGGTCCGGGGCTTTCTTT
TRBJ1-2 | TRBV6-2/TRBV6-3 | NA | many | 13 | CASSYGPNYGYTF | TGTGCCAGCAGTTACGGGCCTAACTATGGCTACACCTTC
TRBJ2-2 | TRBV24-1 | NA | NA | 13 | CATSDAGPGELFF | TGTGCCACCAGTGACGCAGGGCCCGGGGAGCTGTTTTTT
TRBJ1-5 | TRBV12-3/TRBV12-4 | TRBD1 | NA | 17 | CASSFGQGVDGNQPQHF | TGTGCCAGCAGTTTCGGACAGGGGGTGGACGGCAATCAGCCCCAGCATTTT